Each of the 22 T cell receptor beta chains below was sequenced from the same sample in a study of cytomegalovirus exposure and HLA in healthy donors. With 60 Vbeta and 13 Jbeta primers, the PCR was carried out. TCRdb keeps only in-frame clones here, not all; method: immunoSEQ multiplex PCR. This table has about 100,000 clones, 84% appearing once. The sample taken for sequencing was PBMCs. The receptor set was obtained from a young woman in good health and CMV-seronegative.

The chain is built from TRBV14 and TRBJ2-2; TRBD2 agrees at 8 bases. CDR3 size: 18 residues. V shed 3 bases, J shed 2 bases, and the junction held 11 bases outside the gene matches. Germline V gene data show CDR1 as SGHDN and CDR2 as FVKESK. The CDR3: CASSHRQIGLANTGELFF. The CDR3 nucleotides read TGTGCCAGCAGCCACCGTCAAATCGGACTAGCTAACACCGGGGAGCTGTTTTTT.

The CDR3 bases are TGTGCCAGCAGCCAATCGATTAGCGGGACAGGGGTGGTCAATGAGCAGTTCTTC. It codes for CASSQSISGTGVVNEQFF. The gene calls are TRBV16 and TRBJ2-1; 10 bases match TRBD1. CDR3 length: 18 amino acids. Trimming removed 0 bases from V and 6 bases from J; junction bases left unmatched: 11. Germline loops: CDR1 KGHSY, CDR2 FQNENV.

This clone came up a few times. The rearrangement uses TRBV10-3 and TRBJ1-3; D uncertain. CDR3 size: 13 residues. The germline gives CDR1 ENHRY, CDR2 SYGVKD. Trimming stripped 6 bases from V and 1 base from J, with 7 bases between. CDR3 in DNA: TGTGCCATCAGAGAGGCGTCTGGAAACACCATATATTTT. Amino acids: CAIREASGNTIYF.

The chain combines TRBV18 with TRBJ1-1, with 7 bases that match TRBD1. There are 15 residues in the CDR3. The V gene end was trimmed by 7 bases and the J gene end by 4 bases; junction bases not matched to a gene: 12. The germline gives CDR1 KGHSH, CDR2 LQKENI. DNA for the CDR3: TGTGCCAGCTTCGTATCAACAGGGGTGACCACTGAAGCTTTCTTT. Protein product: CASFVSTGVTTEAFF.

The CDR3 region has the DNA TGTGCCAGCAGGGGCGGGGGGGCCGCCGGGGAGCTGTTTTTT. Translation gives CASRGGGAAGELFF. This chain uses TRBV28 with TRBJ2-2; 9 nucleotides agree with TRBD2. This CDR3 is 14 amino acids long. In germline, CDR1 is MDHEN, CDR2 SYDVKM. V was pared by 6 bases and J by 6 bases, with 5 bases of the junction left unmatched.

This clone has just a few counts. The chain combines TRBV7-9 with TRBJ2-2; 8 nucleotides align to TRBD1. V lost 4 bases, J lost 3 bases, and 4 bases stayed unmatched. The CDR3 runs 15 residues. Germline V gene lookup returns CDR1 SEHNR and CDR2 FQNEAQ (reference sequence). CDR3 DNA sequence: TGTGCCAGCAGCTCAAGACAGGGGTACACCGGGGAGCTGTTTTTT. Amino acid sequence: CASSSRQGYTGELFF.

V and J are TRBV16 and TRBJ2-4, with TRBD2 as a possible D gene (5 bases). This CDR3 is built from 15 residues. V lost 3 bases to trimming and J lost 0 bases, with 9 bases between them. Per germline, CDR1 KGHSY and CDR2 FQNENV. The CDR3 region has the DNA TGTGCCAGCAGCCAGACTAACGGAGCCAAAAACATTCAGTACTTC. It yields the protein CASSQTNGAKNIQYF.

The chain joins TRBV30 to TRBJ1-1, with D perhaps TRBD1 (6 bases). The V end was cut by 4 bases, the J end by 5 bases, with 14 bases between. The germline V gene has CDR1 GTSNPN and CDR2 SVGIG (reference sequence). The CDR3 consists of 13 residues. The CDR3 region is CAWTSKGQTEAFF. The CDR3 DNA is TGTGCCTGGACCAGCAAAGGACAGACTGAAGCTTTCTTT.

DNA of the CDR3: TGTGCCAGCAGTTTATCACCTACCGGGACAGGGGGCGTGAAATCAGAAAACTACGAGCAGTACTTC. The encoded protein is CASSLSPTGTGGVKSENYEQYF. The V gene is TRBV27, the J gene TRBJ2-7, with 12 bases matching TRBD1. J gave up 3 bases and V 0 bases, and 21 bases lay outside the gene matches. Germline V gene lookup returns CDR1 MNHEY and CDR2 SMNVEV (reference sequence). The CDR3 covers 22 residues.

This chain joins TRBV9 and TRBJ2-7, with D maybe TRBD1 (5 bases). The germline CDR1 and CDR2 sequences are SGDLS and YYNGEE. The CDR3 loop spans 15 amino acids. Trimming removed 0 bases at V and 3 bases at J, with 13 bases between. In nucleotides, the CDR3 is TGTGCCAGCAGCGTAGGGGGCTCCACCCGCTACGAGCAGTACTTC. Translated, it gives CASSVGGSTRYEQYF.

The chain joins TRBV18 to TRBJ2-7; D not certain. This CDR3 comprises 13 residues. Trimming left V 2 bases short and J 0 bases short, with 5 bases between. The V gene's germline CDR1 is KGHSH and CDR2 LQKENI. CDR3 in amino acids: CASSPVSSYEQYF. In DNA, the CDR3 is TGTGCCAGCTCACCAGTGAGCTCCTACGAGCAGTACTTC.

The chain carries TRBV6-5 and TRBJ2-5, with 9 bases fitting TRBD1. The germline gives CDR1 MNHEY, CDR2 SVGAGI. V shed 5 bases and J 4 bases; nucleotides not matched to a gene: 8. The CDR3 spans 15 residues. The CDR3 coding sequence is TGTGCCAGCAGTAACATACAGGGGGCGCGAGAGACCCAGTACTTC. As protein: CASSNIQGARETQYF.

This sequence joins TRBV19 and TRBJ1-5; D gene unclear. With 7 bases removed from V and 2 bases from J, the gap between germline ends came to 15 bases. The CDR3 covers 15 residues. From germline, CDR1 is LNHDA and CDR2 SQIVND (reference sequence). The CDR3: CASTNAGWGNQPQHF. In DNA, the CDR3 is TGTGCCAGTACCAACGCAGGTTGGGGCAATCAGCCCCAGCATTTT.

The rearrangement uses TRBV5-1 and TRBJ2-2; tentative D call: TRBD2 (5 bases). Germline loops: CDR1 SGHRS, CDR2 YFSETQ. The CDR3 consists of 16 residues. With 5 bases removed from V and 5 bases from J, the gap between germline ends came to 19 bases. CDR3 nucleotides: TGCGCCAGCAGTTCCTCGGGGAGCGTAAATACCGGGGAGCTGTTTTTT. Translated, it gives CASSSSGSVNTGELFF.

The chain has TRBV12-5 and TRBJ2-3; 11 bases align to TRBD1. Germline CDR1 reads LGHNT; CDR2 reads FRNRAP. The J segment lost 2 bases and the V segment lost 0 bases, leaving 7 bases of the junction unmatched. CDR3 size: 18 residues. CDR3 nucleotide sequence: TGTGCTAGTGGTTTGGTACCCCCGGGACAGGGGGTCACAGATACGCAGTATTTT. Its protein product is CASGLVPPGQGVTDTQYF.

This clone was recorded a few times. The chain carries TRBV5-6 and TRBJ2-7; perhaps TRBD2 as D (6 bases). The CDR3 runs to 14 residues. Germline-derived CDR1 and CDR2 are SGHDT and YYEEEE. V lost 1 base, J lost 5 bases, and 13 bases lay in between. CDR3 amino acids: CASSLYGSAHEQYF. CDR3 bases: TGTGCCAGCAGCTTGTACGGGAGTGCCCACGAGCAGTACTTC.

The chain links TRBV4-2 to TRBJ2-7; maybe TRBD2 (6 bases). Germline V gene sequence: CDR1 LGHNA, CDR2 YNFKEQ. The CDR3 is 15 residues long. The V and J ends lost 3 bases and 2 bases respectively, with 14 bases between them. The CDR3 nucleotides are TGTGCCAGCAGCCACAGTTTAGCGGAACCCTACGAGCAGTACTTC. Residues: CASSHSLAEPYEQYF.

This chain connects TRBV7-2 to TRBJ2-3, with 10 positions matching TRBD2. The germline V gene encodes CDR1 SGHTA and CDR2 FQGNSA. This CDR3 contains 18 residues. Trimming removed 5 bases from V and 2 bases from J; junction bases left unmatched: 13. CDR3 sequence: CASSLLTLAGADTDTQYF. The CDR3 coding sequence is TGTGCCAGCAGCCTCTTGACCCTAGCGGGGGCCGACACAGATACGCAGTATTTT.

In DNA form, the CDR3 reads TGTGCCAGCAGCTTACGGGGGGGCTACACCTTC. Its protein product is CASSLRGGYTF. The V gene is TRBV5-4, the J gene TRBJ1-2; maybe TRBD1 (5 bases). The germline V and J ends were trimmed by 2 bases and 8 bases, with 7 bases remaining between them. Germline V gene lookup returns CDR1 SGHNT and CDR2 YYREEE (reference sequence). This CDR3 comprises 11 residues. The whole variable domain, filled in from reference TRBV5-4 and TRBJ1-2, reads ETGVTQSPTHLIKTRGQQVTLRCSSQSGHNTVSWYQQALGQGPQFIFQYYREEENGRGNFPPRFSGLQFPNYSSELNVNALELDDSALYLCASSLRGGYTFGSGTRLTVV.

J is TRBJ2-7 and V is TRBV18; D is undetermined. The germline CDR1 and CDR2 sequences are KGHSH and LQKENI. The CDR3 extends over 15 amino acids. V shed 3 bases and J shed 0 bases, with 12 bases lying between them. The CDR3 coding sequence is TGTGCCAGCTCACCTCGTCCCGGTACCTCCTACGAGCAGTACTTC. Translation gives CASSPRPGTSYEQYF.

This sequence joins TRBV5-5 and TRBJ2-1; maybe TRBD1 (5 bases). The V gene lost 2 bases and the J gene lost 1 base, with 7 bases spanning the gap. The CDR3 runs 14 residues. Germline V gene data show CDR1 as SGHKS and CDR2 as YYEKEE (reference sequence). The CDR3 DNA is TGTGCCAGCAGCTTCCAGGGATCCTACAATGAGCAGTTCTTC. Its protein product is CASSFQGSYNEQFF.

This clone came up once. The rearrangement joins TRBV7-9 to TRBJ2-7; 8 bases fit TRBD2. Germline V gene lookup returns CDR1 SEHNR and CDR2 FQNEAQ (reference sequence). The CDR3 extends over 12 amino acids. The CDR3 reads CSTGGGNSEQYF. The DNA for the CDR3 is TGTTCCACCGGGGGGGGAAATAGCGAGCAGTACTTC. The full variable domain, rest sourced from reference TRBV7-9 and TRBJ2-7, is DTGVSQNPRHKITKRGQNVTFRCDPISEHNRLYWYRQTLGQGPEFLTYFQNEAQLEKSRLLSDRFSAERPKGSFSTLEIQRTEQGDSAMYLCSTGGGNSEQYFGPGTRLTVT.